The 24 T cell receptor beta chains listed next were all sequenced from one sample in a study of CD8+CD57+ T cells in acquired aplastic anemia. Profiling of TCR beta VDJ combinations and CDR3 sequences used genomic DNA as template. TCRdb itself ran the reads through MiXCR, one entry per CDR3 protein. The sample consists of about 160,000 distinct CDR3 sequences, roughly 47% of them appearing once. What was sequenced was sorted CD4+, CD8+, or CD8+CD57+ T cells (not recorded which) from PBMCs. The receptors stem from a human donor in good health.

This rearrangement joins TRBV24-1 to TRBJ2-5; D is perhaps TRBD1 (5 bases). Trimming took 0 bases from V and 1 from J, leaving 8 bases between them. This CDR3 is built from 15 residues. Germline V gene data show CDR1 as KGHDR and CDR2 as SFDVKD. CDR3 DNA sequence: TGTGCCACCAGTGATTTGCCAGGGCCCCAAGAGACCCAGTACTTC. It encodes CATSDLPGPQETQYF.

In its sample, this clonotype was seen a few times. The chain is built from TRBV28 and TRBJ2-7; D might be TRBD2 (5 bases). The germline gives CDR1 MDHEN, CDR2 SYDVKM. Trimming cost V 6 bases and J 3 bases, with 15 bases left between them. This CDR3 comprises 14 residues. The CDR3 region is CASSHRPDFYEQYF. For the CDR3, the DNA is TGTGCCAGCAGCCATCGTCCGGACTTCTACGAGCAGTACTTC.

This clonotype was recorded many times. V and J are TRBV6-5 and TRBJ2-3; D unclear. This CDR3 comprises 13 residues. Germline-derived CDR1 and CDR2 are MNHEY and SVGAGI. V was clipped by 6 bases and J by 0 bases, with 7 bases between them. CDR3 nucleotides: TGTGCCAGCAGAACCGACAGCACAGATACGCAGTATTTT. Encoded protein: CASRTDSTDTQYF.

V usage is TRBV7-3 and J usage is TRBJ2-7, with 9 bases that match TRBD2. This CDR3 contains 14 residues. Germline V gene sequence: CDR1 SGHTA, CDR2 FQGTGA. V was pared by 3 bases and J by 5 bases, with 5 bases of the junction left unmatched. The CDR3 sequence is CASSLGTSMDEQYF. CDR3 nucleotide sequence: TGTGCCAGCAGCTTGGGGACTAGCATGGACGAGCAGTACTTC.

This rearrangement joins TRBV20-1 to TRBJ1-6; no firm D call. With 4 bases removed from V and 6 bases from J, the gap between germline ends came to 13 bases. Germline V gives CDR1 DFQATT, CDR2 SNEGSKA (reference sequence). The CDR3 consists of 14 residues. The CDR3 here is CSAKSGVPNSPLHF. The CDR3 DNA is TGCAGTGCTAAGTCCGGGGTCCCTAATTCACCCCTCCACTTT.

The gene calls are TRBV12-3 or TRBV12-4 and TRBJ2-3; 8 bases align to TRBD1. Losses at the gene ends were 3 bases for V and 12 bases for J; bases not matched to a gene: 11. The CDR3 length is 14 residues. As DNA, the CDR3 is TGTGCCAGCAGTTTCGGACAGGGACGGCAGTCACAGTATTTT. Translated: CASSFGQGRQSQYF.

There are many counts of this clonotype. The rearrangement joins TRBV19 to TRBJ1-1, with a weak D call TRBD1 (5 bases). Germline V gene data show CDR1 as LNHDA and CDR2 as SQIVND (reference sequence). The CDR3 sequence is 16 residues long. Trimming removed 5 bases from V and 0 bases from J, with 16 bases in between. The CDR3 DNA follows: TGTGCCAGTAGTCGGGGCAGGGTGGAGGTGAACACTGAAGCTTTCTTT. It codes for CASSRGRVEVNTEAFF.

The CDR3 DNA follows: TGTGCCAGCAGCTCTATCAAGGGGGATTCACCCCTCCACTTT. Translation gives CASSSIKGDSPLHF. This chain connects TRBV7-6 to TRBJ1-6, with D perhaps TRBD1 (6 bases). V lost 4 bases and J 8 bases, leaving 12 bases between the germline ends. The length of the CDR3 is 14 residues. Germline V gives CDR1 SGHVS, CDR2 FNYEAQ.

This clonotype was seen repeatedly, ten times or more. This chain links TRBV20-1 with TRBJ2-7; D possibly uses TRBD1 or TRBD2 (5 bases each). There are 13 residues in the CDR3. The V end lost 7 bases, the J end lost 0 bases, and 13 bases lay between the germline ends. Germline CDR1 DFQATT, CDR2 SNEGSKA (reference sequence). CDR3 nucleotide sequence: TGCAGTGGGGGGAAGGGATCCTCCTACGAGCAGTACTTC. Its protein product is CSGGKGSSYEQYF.

This chain uses TRBV29-1 with TRBJ2-7; D is perhaps TRBD1 or TRBD2 (6 bases each). The V gene lost 3 bases and the J gene lost 2 bases, with 11 bases spanning the gap. CDR1 and CDR2 from the germline V gene are SQVTM and ANQGSEA. The CDR3 length is 13 residues. CDR3 nucleotides: TGCAGCGTTGATAGGGGGGAGACCTACGAGCAGTACTTC. Translation gives CSVDRGETYEQYF.

This clonotype occurred many times. V is TRBV2 and J is TRBJ2-7, with TRBD1 identical over 7 bases. The V and J ends lost 0 bases and 3 bases, in that order; junction bases with no gene match: 2. The length of the CDR3 is 14 residues. Germline V gene data show CDR1 as SNHLY and CDR2 as FYNNEI. The CDR3 protein is CASSEAWTGYEQYF. In DNA form, the CDR3 reads TGTGCCAGCAGTGAAGCTTGGACAGGCTACGAGCAGTACTTC.

Ten or more counts support this clonotype. The rearrangement joins TRBV10-3 to TRBJ2-2, with 7 nucleotides matching TRBD1. Germline trimming cut 6 bases from V and 3 bases from J; bases unmatched to any gene: 4. CDR1 and CDR2 (germline): ENHRY, SYGVKD. This CDR3 has 14 amino acids. The CDR3 is CAIRTGTDTGELFF. CDR3 nucleotides: TGTGCCATCAGGACCGGGACAGACACCGGGGAGCTGTTTTTT.

This clonotype has a count of ten or more. The J gene is TRBJ1-1, the V gene TRBV20-1, with unresolved D. This CDR3 comprises 14 residues. Trimming cost V 5 bases and J 0 bases, with 13 bases left between them. The germline CDR1 and CDR2 sequences are DFQATT and SNEGSKA (reference sequence). The CDR3 DNA follows: TGCAGTGCTCACCAACGGACCTTGAACACTGAAGCTTTCTTT. This gives the protein CSAHQRTLNTEAFF.

This clonotype was counted ten times or more. This chain connects TRBV20-1 to TRBJ2-1; D is ambiguous. CDR1 is DFQATT and CDR2 is SNEGSKA in the germline V gene (reference sequence). The CDR3 runs to 16 residues. Trimming took 2 bases from V and 0 from J, leaving 14 bases between them. This CDR3 is CSARQLGTNSYNEQFF. The CDR3 DNA is TGCAGTGCTAGACAGCTTGGCACCAACTCCTACAATGAGCAGTTCTTC.

This chain joins TRBV15 and TRBJ2-7; D is unresolved. Between the trimmed V and J ends, which lost 0 bases and 2 bases, there was a span of 14 bases. This CDR3 has 16 amino acids. CDR1 and CDR2 (germline): LNHNV, YYDKDF (reference sequence). CDR3 residues: CATSRDLRHVPYEQYF. The CDR3 nucleotides are TGTGCCACCAGCAGAGATCTCCGACACGTACCCTACGAGCAGTACTTC.

This clonotype was recorded many times. V is TRBV25-1 and J is TRBJ2-7; D may be TRBD2 (5 bases). V shed 6 bases and J shed 4 bases, with 25 bases lying between them. Germline V gene data show CDR1 as MGHDK and CDR2 as SYGVNS. This CDR3 has 17 residues. The CDR3 spells CASSPTRGWEGRYEQYF. The CDR3 nucleotides are TGTGCCAGCAGCCCGACCCGAGGGTGGGAAGGGAGATACGAGCAGTACTTC.

Ten or more counts support this clonotype. The V call is TRBV2, the J call TRBJ1-1; TRBD1 is a possible D gene (6 bases). Between the trimmed V and J ends, which lost 8 bases and 1 base, there was a span of 20 bases. In germline, CDR1 is SNHLY, CDR2 FYNNEI. This CDR3 is 16 amino acids long. The CDR3 nucleotides are TGTGCCAGCCGGGGGCAGGGCCGGGTGGCGAACACTGAAGCTTTCTTT. Translated, it gives CASRGQGRVANTEAFF.

The V gene is TRBV29-1, the J gene TRBJ1-3; D is uncertain. CDR3 size: 12 residues. CDR1 and CDR2 (germline): SQVTM, ANQGSEA. Trimming stripped 7 bases from V and 8 bases from J, with 15 bases between. Here the CDR3 reads CSALGPRDTIYF. In DNA form, the CDR3 reads TGCAGCGCTTTAGGACCGCGGGACACCATATATTTT.

Remarks on this clonotype: A much bigger clone sits one base away, suggesting this may be a read error. The J gene is TRBJ1-4, the V gene TRBV19; the match to TRBD1 covers 10 bases. The CDR3 has 15 residues. The germline V gene encodes CDR1 LNHDA and CDR2 SQIVND (reference sequence). CDR3 nucleotides: TGTGCCAGTAGTGGAGGACAGGGGGAAAATGAAAACCTGTTTTTT. Translating gives CASSGGQGENENLFF.

Concerning this clonotype: This could be a read error, since a much larger clone is one nucleotide away. V is TRBV14 and J is TRBJ1-2; TRBD1 might be the D (5 bases). CDR1 and CDR2 (germline): SGHDN, FVKESK. This CDR3 spans 16 amino acids. Trimming shortened V by 1 base and J by 4 bases, and 16 bases separated the two germline ends. The DNA for the CDR3 is TGTGCCAGCAGCCAAGGGGCAAGGGGAAGTTTCTATGGCTACACCTTC. Amino acids: CASSQGARGSFYGYTF.

CDR3 region: CASSPAAGGLETQYF. The CDR3 DNA is TGTGCCAGCTCCCCCGCGGCGGGAGGGTTGGAGACCCAGTACTTC. The chain carries TRBV18 and TRBJ2-5; 9 positions agree with TRBD2. Trimming removed 6 bases from V and 5 bases from J; junction bases left unmatched: 10. Germline loops: CDR1 KGHSH, CDR2 LQKENI. The CDR3 has 15 amino acids.

This sequence joins TRBV7-3 and TRBJ1-1; the D is unclear. In germline, CDR1 is SGHTA, CDR2 FQGTGA. This CDR3 comprises 15 residues. V was clipped by 1 base and J by 1 base, with 10 bases between them. DNA for the CDR3: TGTGCCAGCAGCTTAAAGGCCCTGACGAACACTGAAGCTTTCTTT. Translated: CASSLKALTNTEAFF. Complete variable domain (other parts from reference TRBV7-3 and TRBJ1-1): GAGVSQTPSNKVTEKGKYVELRCDPISGHTALYWYRQSLGQGPEFLIYFQGTGAADDSGLPNDRFFAVRPEGSVSTLKIQRTERGDSAVYLCASSLKALTNTEAFFGQGTRLTVV.

The rearrangement links TRBV3-1 to TRBJ1-2; 7 bases map to TRBD1. V lost 2 bases to trimming and J lost 4 bases; unmatched junction nucleotides: 7. Germline CDR1 is LGHDT and CDR2 is YNNKEL (reference sequence). The CDR3 is 15 residues long. The CDR3 here is CASSQFDRAPYGYTF. CDR3 DNA sequence: TGTGCCAGCAGCCAATTTGACAGGGCCCCCTATGGCTACACCTTC.

This chain joins TRBV10-3 and TRBJ2-7; TRBD2 agrees at 7 bases. The germline V gene has CDR1 ENHRY and CDR2 SYGVKD. The CDR3 sequence is 15 residues long. V gave up 4 bases and J gave up 1 base; unmatched junction bases: 7. CDR3 sequence: CAISGSASGSYEQYF. CDR3 bases: TGTGCCATCAGTGGGTCGGCTAGCGGATCCTACGAGCAGTACTTC.